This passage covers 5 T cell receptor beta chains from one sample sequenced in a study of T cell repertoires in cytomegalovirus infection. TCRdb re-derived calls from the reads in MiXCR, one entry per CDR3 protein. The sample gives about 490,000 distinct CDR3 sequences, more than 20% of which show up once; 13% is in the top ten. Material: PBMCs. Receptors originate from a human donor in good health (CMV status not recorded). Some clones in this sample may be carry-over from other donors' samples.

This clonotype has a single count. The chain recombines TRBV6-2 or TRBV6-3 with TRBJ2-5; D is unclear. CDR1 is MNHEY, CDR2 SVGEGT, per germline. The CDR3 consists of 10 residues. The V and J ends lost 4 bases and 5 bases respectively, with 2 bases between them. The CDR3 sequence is CASSWETQYF. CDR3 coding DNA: TGTGCCAGCAGTTGGGAGACCCAGTACTTC.

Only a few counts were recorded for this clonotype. The CDR3 DNA sequence: TGCAGTGCTAACGTACTAGCGGAGTACAATGAGCAGTTCTTC. Its translation: CSANVLAEYNEQFF. V usage is TRBV20-1 and J usage is TRBJ2-1, with 8 nucleotides matching TRBD2. The CDR3 consists of 14 residues. Germline assignment: CDR1 DFQATT and CDR2 SNEGSKA (reference sequence). V lost 4 bases to trimming and J lost 4 bases; unmatched junction nucleotides: 6.

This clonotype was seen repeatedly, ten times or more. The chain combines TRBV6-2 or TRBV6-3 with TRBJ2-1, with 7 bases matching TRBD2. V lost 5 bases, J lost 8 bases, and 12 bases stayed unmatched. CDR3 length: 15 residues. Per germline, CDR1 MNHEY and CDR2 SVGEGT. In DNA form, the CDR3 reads TGTGCCAGCAGTCCCAAGGCGGGAGATGGCGATGAGCAGTTCTTC. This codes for CASSPKAGDGDEQFF.

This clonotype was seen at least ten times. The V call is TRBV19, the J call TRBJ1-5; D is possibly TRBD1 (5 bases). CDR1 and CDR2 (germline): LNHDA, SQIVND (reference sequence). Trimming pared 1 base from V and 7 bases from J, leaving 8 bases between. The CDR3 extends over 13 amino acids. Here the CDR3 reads CASSIVGGQPQHF. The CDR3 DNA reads TGTGCCAGTAGTATAGTGGGGGGACAGCCCCAGCATTTT.

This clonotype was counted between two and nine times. The DNA of the CDR3 is TGTGCCAGCAGTGAAGAAGGACTAGCGGGAGGCTATGAGCAGTTCTTC. Protein product: CASSEEGLAGGYEQFF. This chain joins TRBV6-4 and TRBJ2-1; TRBD2 aligns across 14 bases. With 3 bases clipped from V and 8 bases from J, the junction kept 6 bases outside the gene matches. The CDR3 spans 16 residues. Germline CDR1 and CDR2: MRHNA and SNTAGT.